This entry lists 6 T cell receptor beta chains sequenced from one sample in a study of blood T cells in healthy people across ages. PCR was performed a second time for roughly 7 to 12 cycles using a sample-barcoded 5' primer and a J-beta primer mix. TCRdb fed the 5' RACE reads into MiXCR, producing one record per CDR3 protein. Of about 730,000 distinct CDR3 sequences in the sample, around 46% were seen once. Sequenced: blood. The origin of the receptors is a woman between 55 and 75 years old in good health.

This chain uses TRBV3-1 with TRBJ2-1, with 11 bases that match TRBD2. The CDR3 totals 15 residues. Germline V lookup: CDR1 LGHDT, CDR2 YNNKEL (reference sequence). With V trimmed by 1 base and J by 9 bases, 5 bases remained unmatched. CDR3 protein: CASSQGTSGFVEQFF. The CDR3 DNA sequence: TGTGCCAGCAGCCAAGGGACTAGCGGGTTTGTTGAGCAGTTCTTC.

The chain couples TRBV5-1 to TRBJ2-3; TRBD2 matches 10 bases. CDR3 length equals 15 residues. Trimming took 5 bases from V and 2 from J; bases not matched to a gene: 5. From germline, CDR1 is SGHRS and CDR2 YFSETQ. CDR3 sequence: CASSPAGGLTDTQYF. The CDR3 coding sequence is TGCGCCAGCAGTCCAGCGGGGGGGCTCACAGATACGCAGTATTTT.

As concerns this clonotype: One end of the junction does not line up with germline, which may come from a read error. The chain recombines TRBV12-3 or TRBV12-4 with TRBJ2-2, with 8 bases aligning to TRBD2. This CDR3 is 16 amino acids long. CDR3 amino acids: CASSGRLAPNTEELFF. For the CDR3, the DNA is TGTGCCAGCAGTGGGAGACTAGCGCCGAACACCGAGGAGCTGTTTTTT.

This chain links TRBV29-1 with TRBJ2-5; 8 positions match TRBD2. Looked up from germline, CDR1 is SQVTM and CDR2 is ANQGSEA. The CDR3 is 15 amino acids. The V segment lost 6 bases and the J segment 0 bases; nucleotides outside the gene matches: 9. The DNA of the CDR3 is TGCAGCGTCGGGAGGGACACCCTGTACCAAGAGACCCAGTACTTC. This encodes CSVGRDTLYQETQYF. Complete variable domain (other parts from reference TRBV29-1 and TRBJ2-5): SAVISQKPSRDICQRGTSLTIQCQVDSQVTMMFWYRQQPGQSLTLIATANQGSEATYESGFVIDKFPISRPNLTFSTLTVSNMSPEDSSIYLCSVGRDTLYQETQYFGPGTRLLVL.

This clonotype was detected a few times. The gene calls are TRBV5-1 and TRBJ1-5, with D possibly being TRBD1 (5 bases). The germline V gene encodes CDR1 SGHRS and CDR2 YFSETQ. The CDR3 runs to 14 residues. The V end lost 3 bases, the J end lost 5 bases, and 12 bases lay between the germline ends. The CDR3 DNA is TGCGCCAGCAGCTCCCGACCGGGGGATCAGCCCCAGCATTTT. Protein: CASSSRPGDQPQHF.

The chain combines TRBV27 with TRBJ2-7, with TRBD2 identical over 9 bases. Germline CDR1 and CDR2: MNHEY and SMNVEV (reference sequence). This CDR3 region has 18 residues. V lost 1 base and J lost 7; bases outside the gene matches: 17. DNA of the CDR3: TGTGCCAGCAGTTTATTCCCGGCTTCACGCGGGGGGGCAAAGGAGCAGTACTTC. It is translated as CASSLFPASRGGAKEQYF.